This T cell receptor beta chain was observed in a study of blood T cell repertoires in COVID-19. Study at large: From the United States, Italy and Spain came samples of acute and convalescent COVID-19.

TCRdb's table, derived via immunoSEQ multiplex PCR, lists solely in-frame clones and lacks some. The profile shows 45,000 to 65,000 clones, about four fifths of them singletons. The V gene lost 5 bases and the J gene lost 6 bases, with 4 bases spanning the gap. The CDR3 extends over 11 amino acids. CDR1 SNHLY and CDR2 FYNNEI come from the germline V gene. This clone was seen ten or more times. The sequence was collected from a human donor in a cohort sampled during active COVID-19. Sequenced sample: peripheral blood. J is TRBJ2-2 and V is TRBV2, with no clear D. For the CDR3, the DNA is TGTGCCAGCAGTCTTCCCGGGGAGCTGTTTTTT. It yields the protein CASSLPGELFF.